This T cell receptor beta chain derives from a study of blood T cell repertoires in COVID-19. V was shortened by 4 bases and J by 0 bases, with 21 bases between the two germline ends. CDR3 length: 18 amino acids. CDR1 and CDR2 (germline): MNHEY, SMNVEV (reference sequence). Some clones are missing from TCRdb's copy, which holds only in-frame ones; the method was immunoSEQ multiplex PCR. The sample holds 200,000 or so clones, roughly 84% seen once. This clone was seen only once. This TCR derives from a man aged 40-49 years with active or convalescent COVID-19. V is TRBV27 and J is TRBJ1-1, with a weak D call TRBD1 (5 bases). Sequencing was performed on peripheral blood. CDR3 bases: TGTGCCAGCAGTTCGGGTCGGACACTACTCGTCATGAACACTGAAGCTTTCTTT. As protein: CASSSGRTLLVMNTEAFF.